A selection of T cell receptor beta chains follows, all from one sample in a study of OX40 agonist ivuxolimab in advanced cancers. Repertoires were generated with immunoSEQ multiplex PCR, while TCRdb's copy carries only in-frame clones and drops some. This sample has around 60,000 clones, with 79% found just once. Material: CD4+ or CD8+ T cells sorted from blood, obtained in a trial of the OX40 agonist ivuxolimab. Every receptor here comes from an adult with an advanced solid tumor such as melanoma, head and neck, liver or kidney cancer. The CDR3 runs from the conserved cysteine through the conserved F or W. D genes are given only for firm matches. The size of a clone is reported for some rows only, either as once, few or many, or as a class for expanded clones.

len	v_gene	abundance	j_gene	d_gene	CDR3aa	CDR3nt
15	TRBV6-6	once	TRBJ1-6	.	CASSYLNRDASPLHF	TGTGCCAGCAGTTACTTAAACAGGGACGCTTCACCCCTCCACTTT
11	TRBV10-3	.	TRBJ2-3	.	CATLGTDTQYF	TGTGCCACCCTAGGCACAGATACGCAGTATTTT
15	TRBV7-3	few	TRBJ2-7	TRBD1	CASRKSGTAAYEQYF	TGTGCCAGCAGAAAATCCGGGACAGCCGCCTACGAGCAGTACTTC
13	TRBV30	.	TRBJ1-5	.	CAWSVQQGQPQHF	TGTGCCTGGAGTGTACAACAGGGTCAGCCCCAGCATTTT
14	TRBV28	.	TRBJ1-5	TRBD1	CASSLGQGNQPQHF	TGTGCCAGCAGTTTAGGACAGGGGAATCAGCCCCAGCATTTT
14	TRBV6-5	.	TRBJ1-4	.	CASSYKGSNEKLFF	TGTGCCAGCAGTTACAAAGGATCTAATGAAAAACTGTTTTTT
14	TRBV6-5	.	TRBJ2-7	.	CASSAYMTDYEQYF	TGTGCCAGCAGCGCCTATATGACAGACTACGAGCAGTACTTC
15	TRBV7-3	few	TRBJ2-3	.	CASSSDRSYTDTQYF	TGTGCCAGCAGCTCTGACAGGAGCTACACAGATACGCAGTATTTT
15	TRBV6-1	many	TRBJ1-5	.	CASSEGGGINQPQHF	TGTGCCAGCAGTGAAGGGGGAGGGATCAATCAGCCCCAGCATTTT
13	TRBV28	.	TRBJ1-2	.	CASSSTANYGYTF	TGTGCCAGCAGTTCGACAGCTAACTATGGCTACACCTTC
14	TRBV5-1	few	TRBJ2-5	.	CASSLDAFQETQYF	TGCGCCAGCAGCTTGGATGCATTTCAAGAGACCCAGTACTTC
13	TRBV13	.	TRBJ1-1	.	CASSLARDTEAFF	TGTGCCAGCAGCTTAGCCAGGGACACTGAAGCTTTCTTT
13	TRBV9	.	TRBJ2-7	.	CASSVDRSNEQYF	TGTGCCAGCAGCGTAGACAGGTCGAACGAGCAGTACTTC
15	TRBV15	.	TRBJ2-1	TRBD2	CATSRLAGSYNEQFF	TGTGCCACCAGCAGACTAGCGGGATCCTACAATGAGCAGTTCTTC
14	TRBV11-2	.	TRBJ2-7	.	CASSSVQGGLEQYF	TGTGCCAGCAGCTCGGTCCAGGGCGGCCTCGAGCAGTACTTC
14	TRBV6-5	.	TRBJ2-1	.	CASNPPGGRDEQFF	TGTGCCAGCAATCCCCCTGGAGGCCGGGATGAGCAGTTCTTC
14	TRBV4-2	.	TRBJ2-5	TRBD2	CASSQGLAGETQYF	TGTGCCAGCAGCCAAGGACTAGCGGGAGAGACCCAGTACTTC
12	TRBV7-3	.	TRBJ2-7	.	CASSLGTYEQYF	TGTGCCAGCAGCTTAGGAACCTACGAGCAGTACTTC
16	TRBV7-3	few	TRBJ2-3	TRBD2	CASSYGTSSSTDTQYF	TGTGCCAGCAGCTATGGGACTAGCTCGAGCACAGATACGCAGTATTTT
16	TRBV10-1	few	TRBJ2-1	TRBD2	CASSSGGAGYRNEQFF	TGCGCCAGCAGTTCCGGGGGGGCAGGATATCGGAATGAGCAGTTCTTC
16	TRBV7-3	.	TRBJ2-5	TRBD2	CASRNSGTSGGETQYF	TGTGCCAGCAGAAATTCCGGGACTAGCGGCGGCGAGACCCAGTACTTC
20	TRBV7-8	.	TRBJ1-4	TRBD1	CASSPSTSTGEWLLGEKLFF	TGTGCCAGCAGCCCCTCAACCTCGACAGGGGAATGGCTCTTGGGGGAAAAACTGTTTTTT
14	TRBV6-6	.	TRBJ2-2	TRBD1	CASRQGALTGELFF	TGTGCCAGCAGACAGGGGGCGTTGACCGGGGAGCTGTTTTTT
13	TRBV7-2	.	TRBJ1-2	.	CASSQSKVNGYTF	TGTGCCAGCAGCCAGTCTAAGGTGAATGGCTACACCTTC
15	TRBV27	.	TRBJ2-7	.	CASSLRGQSHYEQYF	TGTGCCAGCAGTTTACGGGGGCAGTCCCACTACGAGCAGTACTTC
15	TRBV11-3	.	TRBJ2-1	TRBD1	CASSLTPDRYNEQFF	TGTGCCAGCAGCTTAACCCCGGACAGGTACAATGAGCAGTTCTTC
16	TRBV7-6	.	TRBJ1-2	TRBD1	CASSPLYRGRNYGYTF	TGTGCCAGCAGCCCTCTCTACAGGGGGCGTAACTATGGCTACACCTTC
14	TRBV18	.	TRBJ2-2	.	CASSPGRHTGELFF	TGTGCCAGCTCACCAGGACGGCACACCGGGGAGCTGTTTTTT
15	TRBV5-5	.	TRBJ1-2	.	CASGSLSGAGYGYTF	TGTGCCAGCGGGAGCCTATCGGGGGCCGGTTATGGCTACACCTTC
14	TRBV4-2	.	TRBJ1-1	.	CASSLWTENTEAFF	TGTGCCAGCAGCTTGTGGACAGAGAACACTGAAGCTTTCTTT
11	TRBV20-1	.	TRBJ2-7	.	CSARLTYEQYF	TGCAGTGCTAGATTAACCTACGAGCAGTACTTC
12	TRBV2	.	TRBJ1-1	.	CASKGTRPEAFF	TGTGCCAGCAAGGGGACTCGCCCAGAAGCTTTCTTT
10	TRBV5-8	.	TRBJ1-2	.	CASSLSRYTF	TGTGCCAGCAGCTTGAGCCGCTACACCTTC
16	TRBV28	once	TRBJ2-7	.	CASSFPAWTGAYEQYF	TGTGCCAGCAGTTTCCCGGCCTGGACTGGAGCCTACGAGCAGTACTTC
15	TRBV19	.	TRBJ2-5	.	CASSIGPRGDETQYF	TGTGCCAGTAGTATCGGACCACGGGGAGACGAGACCCAGTACTTC
11	TRBV19	many	TRBJ1-5	.	CASMGGSGRHF	TGTGCCAGCATGGGAGGTAGTGGCCGTCATTTT
14	TRBV6-6	once	TRBJ2-7	TRBD2	CASSWASGTYEQYF	TGTGCCAGCAGTTGGGCTAGCGGGACGTACGAGCAGTACTTC
14	TRBV9	.	TRBJ1-1	.	CASSVEVGSTEAFF	TGTGCCAGCAGCGTAGAGGTGGGGAGCACTGAAGCTTTCTTT
13	TRBV4-1	.	TRBJ2-7	.	CASSQTPTDEQYF	TGCGCCAGCAGCCAGACCCCGACGGACGAGCAGTACTTC
13	TRBV4-1	few	TRBJ2-2	TRBD2	CASSPGLVLELFF	TGCGCCAGCAGCCCAGGACTAGTTCTTGAGCTGTTTTTT
15	TRBV7-2	.	TRBJ2-3	.	CASSLEGQAADTQYF	TGTGCCAGCAGCTTAGAGGGCCAAGCGGCCGATACGCAGTATTTT
13	TRBV2	few	TRBJ1-3	.	CASTRNSGNTIYF	TGTGCCAGCACACGCAACTCTGGAAACACCATATATTTT
15	TRBV6-4	.	TRBJ2-1	.	CASSDSSWSLDEQFF	TGTGCCAGCAGTGACTCCTCGTGGAGCCTCGATGAGCAGTTCTTC
14	TRBV28	.	TRBJ2-1	.	CASSLTGPTYEQFF	TGTGCCAGCAGTTTAACGGGTCCTACCTATGAGCAGTTCTTC
11	TRBV27	few	TRBJ2-2	.	CASSYTGELFF	TGTGCCAGCAGTTACACCGGGGAGCTGTTTTTT
15	TRBV9	.	TRBJ1-5	.	CASSPHEQGGQPQHF	TGTGCCAGCAGCCCCCACGAGCAGGGAGGGCAGCCCCAGCATTTT